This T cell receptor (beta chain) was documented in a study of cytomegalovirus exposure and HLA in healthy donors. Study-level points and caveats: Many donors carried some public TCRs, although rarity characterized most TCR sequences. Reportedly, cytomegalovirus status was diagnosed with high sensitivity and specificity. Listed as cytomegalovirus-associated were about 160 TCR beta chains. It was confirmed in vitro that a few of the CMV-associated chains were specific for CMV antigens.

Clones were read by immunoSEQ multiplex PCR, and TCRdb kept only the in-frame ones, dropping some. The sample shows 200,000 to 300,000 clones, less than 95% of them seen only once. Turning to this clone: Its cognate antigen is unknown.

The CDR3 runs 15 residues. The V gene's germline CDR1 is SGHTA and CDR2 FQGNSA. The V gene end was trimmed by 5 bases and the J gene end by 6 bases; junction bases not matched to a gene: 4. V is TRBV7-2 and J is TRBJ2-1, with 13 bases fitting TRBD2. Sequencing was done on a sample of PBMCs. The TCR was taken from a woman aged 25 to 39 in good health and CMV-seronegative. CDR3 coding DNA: TGTGCCAGCAGCCCGGGACTAGCGGGATCCAATGAGCAGTTCTTC. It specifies CASSPGLAGSNEQFF.